Following are 16 T cell receptor beta chains from one sample sequenced in a study of blood T cells in healthy people across ages. A J-beta primer mix and a sample-barcoded 5' primer were used in a second PCR of roughly 6 to 12 cycles. TCRdb passed the 5' RACE reads through MiXCR, listing each CDR3 protein once. The sample holds 650,000 to 1,000,000 distinct CDR3 sequences, approximately 35% seen once. Specimen: blood. The receptors derive from a young man in good health.

The chain joins TRBV4-3 to TRBJ1-1, with D possibly being TRBD1 (5 bases). Trimming stripped 0 bases from V and 8 bases from J, with 10 bases between. CDR1 LGHNA and CDR2 YSLEER come from the germline V gene. The CDR3 is 13 amino acids. The CDR3 loop is CASSQDQGQEAFF. CDR3 DNA: TGCGCCAGCAGCCAAGATCAGGGTCAAGAAGCTTTCTTT.

The chain has TRBV7-2 and TRBJ2-4, with a weak D call TRBD2 (7 bases). The J call could be wrong; TRBJ2-5 is a better fit for the DNA end. Looked up from germline, CDR1 is SGHTA and CDR2 is FQGNSA. This CDR3 has 14 amino acids. In DNA, the CDR3 is TGTGCCAGCACCCAGGGAGGGGGTCGTGAGACCCAGTACTTC. It is translated as CASTQGGGRETQYF.

The rearrangement links TRBV20-1 to TRBJ2-7, with D possibly TRBD2 on 6 matching bases. The CDR3 consists of 15 residues. Germline-derived CDR1 and CDR2 are DFQATT and SNEGSKA (reference sequence). V lost 3 bases and J 5 bases, leaving 20 bases between the germline ends. CDR3 in amino acids: CSASGTLRESHEQYF. The CDR3, as DNA: TGCAGTGCTAGTGGCACGCTACGGGAGTCACACGAGCAGTACTTC.

Only a few counts were recorded for this clonotype. The gene calls are TRBV28 and TRBJ2-3, with TRBD1 as a possible D gene (5 bases). CDR1 and CDR2 (germline): MDHEN, SYDVKM. V was pared by 3 bases and J by 2 bases, with 12 bases between. This CDR3 region has 15 residues. The chain's CDR3 is CASSFLQGLTDTQYF. The DNA for the CDR3 is TGTGCCAGCAGTTTTTTGCAGGGCCTCACAGATACGCAGTATTTT.

Only a few counts were recorded for this clonotype. This chain links TRBV20-1 with TRBJ2-1; 7 bases match TRBD1. V lost 6 bases and J lost 4; bases outside the gene matches: 6. The CDR3 has 13 residues. In germline, CDR1 is DFQATT, CDR2 SNEGSKA (reference sequence). The CDR3 here is CSARWDSYNEQFF. The CDR3 DNA reads as TGCAGTGCGAGATGGGACAGTTACAATGAGCAGTTCTTC.

The V and J genes are TRBV12-3 or TRBV12-4 and TRBJ1-6; a weak D match, TRBD1 (5 bases). V was cut by 1 base and J by 6 bases, with 19 bases left in between. The CDR3 length is 18 residues. The CDR3 protein is CASSLGATWGPLNSPLHF. The CDR3 nucleotides read TGTGCCAGCAGTTTAGGGGCAACCTGGGGACCACTTAATTCACCCCTCCACTTT.

V gene TRBV5-1 combines with J gene TRBJ2-3; possible D gene TRBD2, 7 bases. Germline CDR1 SGHRS, CDR2 YFSETQ. Between the trimmed V and J ends, which lost 0 bases and 0 bases, there was a span of 11 bases. This CDR3 is built from 16 residues. The CDR3 coding sequence is TGCGCCAGCAGCTTGGCCCGGGGGGCTAGCACAGATACGCAGTATTTT. The encoded protein is CASSLARGASTDTQYF.

At least ten counts were recorded for this clonotype. V usage is TRBV5-6 and J usage is TRBJ2-1; D may be TRBD1 (5 bases). The V end was cut by 1 base, the J end by 6 bases, with 14 bases between. The CDR3 sequence is 15 residues long. Germline-derived CDR1 and CDR2 are SGHDT and YYEEEE. The CDR3: CASSLTGRPSNEQFF. Here the CDR3 DNA reads TGTGCCAGCAGCTTGACAGGTCGGCCATCCAATGAGCAGTTCTTC.

V gene TRBV27 combines with J gene TRBJ2-1, with D unresolved. Trimming stripped 6 bases from V and 7 bases from J, with 13 bases between. The CDR3 spans 13 residues. Germline loops: CDR1 MNHEY, CDR2 SMNVEV (reference sequence). The chain's CDR3 is CASRAPEGNEQFF. CDR3 coding DNA: TGTGCCAGCAGGGCCCCCGAAGGAAATGAGCAGTTCTTC.

This clonotype was picked up one time. The genes are TRBV20-1 and TRBJ2-3; D ambiguous. This CDR3 comprises 14 residues. Trimming stripped 0 bases from V and 0 bases from J, with 7 bases between. Germline CDR1 DFQATT, CDR2 SNEGSKA (reference sequence). CDR3 DNA: TGCAGTGCTAGAGACAGGAGCAGCACAGATACGCAGTATTTT. Amino acid sequence: CSARDRSSTDTQYF.

This clonotype showed up just once. This chain links TRBV5-1 with TRBJ2-1; tentative D call: TRBD1 (6 bases). The better agreement between TRBJ2-7 and the DNA end casts doubt on the J call. CDR3 length equals 16 residues. Germline V gives CDR1 SGHRS, CDR2 YFSETQ. The CDR3 DNA reads TGCGCCAGCAGCTTCCGAGCACAGGGCCTTGACAATGAGCAGTACTTC. Amino acids: CASSFRAQGLDNEQYF.

This clonotype was detected only a few times. The chain couples TRBV12-3 or TRBV12-4 to TRBJ1-2; possibly TRBD1 for D (5 bases). The CDR3 has 13 amino acids. V lost 5 bases and J lost 3, with 10 bases in between. CDR3 DNA sequence: TGTGCCAGCAGTGGGGCCAGTTACTATGGCTACACCTTC. This encodes CASSGASYYGYTF.

This clonotype has a handful of counts. The chain has TRBV5-1 and TRBJ2-3; D may be TRBD2 (7 bases). The germline V gene has CDR1 SGHRS and CDR2 YFSETQ. This CDR3 spans 14 amino acids. The V end lost 4 bases, the J end lost 5 bases, and 14 bases lay between the germline ends. The CDR3 spells CASSGYGGLDTQYF. DNA of the CDR3: TGCGCCAGCAGCGGTTACGGGGGGCTAGATACGCAGTATTTT. The full variable domain, with the rest looked up from reference TRBV5-1 and TRBJ2-3, is KAGVTQTPRYLIKTRGQQVTLSCSPISGHRSVSWYQQTPGQGLQFLFEYFSETQRNKGNFPGRFSGRQFSNSRSEMNVSTLELGDSALYLCASSGYGGLDTQYFGPGTRLTVL.

About this clonotype itself: Since a much larger clone is just one base distant, this may be a read error. The chain is built from TRBV9 and TRBJ1-5; D unresolved. V was clipped by 5 bases and J by 12 bases, with 6 bases between them. The CDR3 spans 9 residues. CDR1 SGDLS and CDR2 YYNGEE come from the germline V gene. CDR3 sequence: CASSGLQHF. The CDR3, as DNA: TGTGCCAGCAGTGGGCTCCAGCATTTT.

The chain has TRBV5-1 and TRBJ2-3; D gene ambiguous. The CDR3 has 15 residues. Germline V CDR1 and CDR2: SGHRS, YFSETQ. The V and J ends lost 0 bases and 0 bases respectively, with 8 bases between them. This CDR3 reads CASSLGPPSTDTQYF. The CDR3 nucleotides read TGCGCCAGCAGCTTGGGCCCTCCTAGCACAGATACGCAGTATTTT.

Worth noting for this clonotype: A much more abundant neighbour one base away suggests this may be a read error. The chain links TRBV2 to TRBJ2-5; no reliable D call. The end of the DNA fits TRBJ2-1 better, so the J call may be wrong. The CDR3 runs 13 residues. Germline CDR1 reads SNHLY; CDR2 reads FYNNEI. The CDR3 DNA follows: TGTGCCAGCAGTGGCTCTAGGCAAGAGACCCAGTTCTTC. The encoded protein is CASSGSRQETQFF.